Sequencing of this T cell receptor (beta chain) was carried out in a study of tumor and adjacent non-tumor tissue in lung cancer. Between the trimmed V and J ends, which lost 8 bases and 4 bases, there was a span of 25 bases. From germline, CDR1 is SQVTM and CDR2 ANQGSEA. This CDR3 has 16 amino acids. RNA was extracted from bulk tissue without any cell sorting. This clonotype was counted many times. A modified ARM-PCR protocol with three rounds of nested PCR amplified TCRbeta. TCRdb used MiXCR to reprocess the multiplex PCR reads, holding one entry per CDR3 protein. The sample yields 70,000 or so distinct CDR3 sequences, just under 60% seen once.

Source material: lung tumor tissue. The chain links TRBV29-1 to TRBJ2-3; TRBD2 might be the D (6 bases). This receptor was taken from a man in his fifties with non-small cell lung cancer. In DNA, the CDR3 is TGCAGCACCCCAAGCGAGGGGCTACGCGGGGCAGATACGCAGTATTTT. It is translated as CSTPSEGLRGADTQYF.